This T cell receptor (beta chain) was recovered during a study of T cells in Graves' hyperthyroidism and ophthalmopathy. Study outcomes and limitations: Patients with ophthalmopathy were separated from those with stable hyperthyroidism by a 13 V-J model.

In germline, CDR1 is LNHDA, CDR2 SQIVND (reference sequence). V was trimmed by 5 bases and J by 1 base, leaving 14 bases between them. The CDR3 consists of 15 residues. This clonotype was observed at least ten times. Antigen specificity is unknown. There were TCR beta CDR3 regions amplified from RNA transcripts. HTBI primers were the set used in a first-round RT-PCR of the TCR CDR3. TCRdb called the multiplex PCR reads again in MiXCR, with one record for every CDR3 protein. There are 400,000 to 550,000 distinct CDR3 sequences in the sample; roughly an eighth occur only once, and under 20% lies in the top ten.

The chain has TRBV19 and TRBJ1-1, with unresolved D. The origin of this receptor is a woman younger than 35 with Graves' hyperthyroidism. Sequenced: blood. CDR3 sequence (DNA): TGTGCCAGTAGTCCGCGGACGGATCAGAACACTGAAGCTTTCTTT. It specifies CASSPRTDQNTEAFF.